The 3 T cell receptor beta chains in this list originate from one sample, sequenced in a study of blood T cell repertoires in COVID-19. Measured with immunoSEQ multiplex PCR; TCRdb has only the in-frame clones, and not every one. The table has approximately 210,000 clones, approximately 80% seen once; the top ten hold 15%. Sequenced: PBMCs or T cells enriched from blood (not recorded which). These TCRs come from a man in his forties or fifties who had recovered from COVID-19.

The V and J genes are TRBV9 and TRBJ1-1; no firm D call. Trimming shortened V by 3 bases and J by 3 bases, and 9 bases separated the two germline ends. CDR3 length: 13 amino acids. CDR1 and CDR2 (germline): SGDLS, YYNGEE. CDR3 amino acids: CASSDGSHTEAFF. CDR3 DNA sequence: TGTGCCAGCAGCGACGGGAGTCACACTGAAGCTTTCTTT.

This clone was counted once. The genes are TRBV2 and TRBJ1-5; perhaps TRBD1 as D (5 bases). The CDR3 is 13 residues long. V was clipped by 11 bases and J by 0 bases, with 11 bases between them. Germline-derived CDR1 and CDR2 are SNHLY and FYNNEI. CDR3 residues: CAGAQSSNQPQHF. As DNA, the CDR3 is TGTGCCGGGGCTCAGAGTAGCAATCAGCCCCAGCATTTT. Using reference TRBV2 and TRBJ1-5 for the parts outside the CDR3, the full variable domain is EPEVTQTPSHQVTQMGQEVILRCVPISNHLYFYWYRQILGQKVEFLVSFYNNEISEKSEIFDDQFSVERPDGSNFTLKIRSTKLEDSAMYFCAGAQSSNQPQHFGDGTRLSIL.

V gene TRBV5-1 combines with J gene TRBJ2-1; D call uncertain. Trimming took 0 bases from V and 9 from J, leaving 13 bases between them. CDR1 and CDR2 from the germline V gene are SGHRS and YFSETQ. The CDR3 sequence is 14 residues long. The CDR3 here is CASSLATGSGEQFF. Here the CDR3 DNA reads TGCGCCAGCAGCTTGGCTACGGGTTCGGGTGAGCAGTTCTTC.